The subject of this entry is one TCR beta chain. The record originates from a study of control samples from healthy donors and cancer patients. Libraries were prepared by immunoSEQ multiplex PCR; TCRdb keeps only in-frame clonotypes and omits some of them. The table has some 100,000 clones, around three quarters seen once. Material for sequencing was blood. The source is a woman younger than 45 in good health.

CDR3 sequence: CAAGATSGGATDTQYF. CDR3 bases: TGTGCCGCTGGGGCAACTAGCGGGGGGGCTACAGATACGCAGTATTTT. The rearrangement uses TRBV10-3 and TRBJ2-3; 13 nucleotides align to TRBD2. The CDR3 spans 16 residues. J lost 3 bases, V lost 11 bases, and 11 bases had no gene match. Per germline, CDR1 ENHRY and CDR2 SYGVKD.